This T cell receptor beta chain comes out of a study of T-cell memory formation after mild COVID-19. General study points: Some clones that responded were present in memory (sampled pre-infection), which suggests cross-reactive memory joined. Mainly in CM and EM were contracting CD4+ clones; CD8+ were in EMRA.

The CDR3 has 19 residues. Germline assignment: CDR1 SNHLY and CDR2 FYNNEI. V lost 6 bases and J lost 0; bases outside the gene matches: 18. This clonotype occurred a few times. What it binds is not known. TCRdb reanalysed the 5' RACE reads using MiXCR and keeps one entry per CDR3 protein. The sample contains about 560,000 distinct CDR3 sequences, less than 25% of which appear only once. Sequencing was performed on PBMCs or a T cell subset sorted from them (not recorded which). The TCR sequence derives from an adult woman who had mild COVID-19 (a few samples of this study predate the infection). Cell type and time point are not known. The chain combines TRBV2 with TRBJ2-3; TRBD1 matches at 7 bases. CDR3 in DNA: TGTGCCAGCAGGCCCCCGACCGGGACAGTTCTCCCTAGCACAGATACGCAGTATTTT. It translates to CASRPPTGTVLPSTDTQYF.